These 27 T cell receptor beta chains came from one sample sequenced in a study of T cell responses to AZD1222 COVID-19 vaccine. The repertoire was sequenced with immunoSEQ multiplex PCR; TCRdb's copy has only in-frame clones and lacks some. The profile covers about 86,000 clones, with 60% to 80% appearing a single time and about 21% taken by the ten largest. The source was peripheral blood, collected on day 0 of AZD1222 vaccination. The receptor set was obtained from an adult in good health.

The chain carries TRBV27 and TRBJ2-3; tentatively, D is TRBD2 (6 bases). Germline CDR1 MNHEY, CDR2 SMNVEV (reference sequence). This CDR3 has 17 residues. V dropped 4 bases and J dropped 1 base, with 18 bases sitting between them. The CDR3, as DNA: TGTGCCAGCAGTTCGGGAGTACTAGGTGGGGGCACAGATACGCAGTATTTT. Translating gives CASSSGVLGGGTDTQYF.

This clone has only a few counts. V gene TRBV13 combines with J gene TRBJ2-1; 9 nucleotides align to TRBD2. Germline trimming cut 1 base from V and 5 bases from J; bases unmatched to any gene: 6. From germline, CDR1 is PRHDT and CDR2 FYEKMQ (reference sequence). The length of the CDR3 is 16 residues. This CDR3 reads CASSLVLAGTNNEQFF. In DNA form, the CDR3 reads TGTGCCAGCAGCTTAGTTCTAGCGGGAACAAACAATGAGCAGTTCTTC.

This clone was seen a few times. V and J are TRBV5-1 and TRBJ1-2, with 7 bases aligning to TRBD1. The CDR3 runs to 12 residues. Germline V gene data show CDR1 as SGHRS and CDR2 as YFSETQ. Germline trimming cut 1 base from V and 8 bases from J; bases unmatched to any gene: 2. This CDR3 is CASSLTGVGYTF. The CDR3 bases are TGCGCCAGCAGCTTGACAGGGGTGGGCTACACCTTC.

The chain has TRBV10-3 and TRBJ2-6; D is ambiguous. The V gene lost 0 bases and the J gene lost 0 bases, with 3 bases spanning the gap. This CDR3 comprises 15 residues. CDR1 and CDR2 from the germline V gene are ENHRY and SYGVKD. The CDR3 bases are TGTGCCATCAGTGAGTCGCCCTCTGGGGCCAACGTCCTGACTTTC. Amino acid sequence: CAISESPSGANVLTF.

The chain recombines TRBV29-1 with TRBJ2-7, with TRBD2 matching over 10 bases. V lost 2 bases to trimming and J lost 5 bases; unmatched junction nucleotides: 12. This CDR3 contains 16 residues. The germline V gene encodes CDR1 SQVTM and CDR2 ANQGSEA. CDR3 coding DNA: TGCAGCGTTGAACCAGGGTCTAGCGGGAGTCGCGACGAGCAGTACTTC. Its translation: CSVEPGSSGSRDEQYF.

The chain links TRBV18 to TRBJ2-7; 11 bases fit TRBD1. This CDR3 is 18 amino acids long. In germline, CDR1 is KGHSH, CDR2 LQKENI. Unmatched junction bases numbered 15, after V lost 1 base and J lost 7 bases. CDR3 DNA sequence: TGTGCCAGCTCACCACGGGACAGGGGGTCTACGCCGGCGGGGGAGCAGTACTTC. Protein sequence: CASSPRDRGSTPAGEQYF. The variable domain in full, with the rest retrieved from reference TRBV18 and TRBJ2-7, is NAGVMQNPRHLVRRRGQEARLRCSPMKGHSHVYWYRQLPEEGLKFMVYLQKENIIDESGMPKERFSAEFPKEGPSILRIQQVVRGDSAAYFCASSPRDRGSTPAGEQYFGPGTRLTVT.

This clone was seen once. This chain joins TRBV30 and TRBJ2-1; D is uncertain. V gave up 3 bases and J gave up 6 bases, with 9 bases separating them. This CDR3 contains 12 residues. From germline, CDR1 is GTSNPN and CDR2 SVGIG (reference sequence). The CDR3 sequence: CAWSLVGNEQFF. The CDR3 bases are TGTGCCTGGAGCTTAGTAGGCAATGAGCAGTTCTTC.

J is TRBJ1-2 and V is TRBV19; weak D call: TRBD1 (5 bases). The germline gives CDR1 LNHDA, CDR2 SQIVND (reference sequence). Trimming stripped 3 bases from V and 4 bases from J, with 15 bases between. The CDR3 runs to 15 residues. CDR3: CASSMSGRDLYGYTF. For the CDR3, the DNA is TGTGCCAGTAGTATGTCGGGCAGGGACCTCTATGGCTACACCTTC.

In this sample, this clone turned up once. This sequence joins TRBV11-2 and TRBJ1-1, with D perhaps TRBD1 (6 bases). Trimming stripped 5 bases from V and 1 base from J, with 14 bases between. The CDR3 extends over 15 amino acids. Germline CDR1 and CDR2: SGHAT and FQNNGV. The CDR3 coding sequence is TGTGCCAGCAGCAGGGCAGGGGCTCAGAACACTGAAGCTTTCTTT. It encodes CASSRAGAQNTEAFF. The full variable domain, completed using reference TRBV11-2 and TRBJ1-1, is EAGVAQSPRYKIIEKRQSVAFWCNPISGHATLYWYQQILGQGPKLLIQFQNNGVVDDSQLPKDRFSAERLKGVDSTLKIQPAKLEDSAVYLCASSRAGAQNTEAFFGQGTRLTVV.

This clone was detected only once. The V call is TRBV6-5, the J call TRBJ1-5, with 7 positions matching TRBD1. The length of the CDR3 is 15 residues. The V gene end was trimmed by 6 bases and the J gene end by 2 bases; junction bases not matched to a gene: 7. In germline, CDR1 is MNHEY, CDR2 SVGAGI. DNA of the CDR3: TGTGCCAGCAGGACCACAGGGGAAGGCAATCAGCCCCAGCATTTT. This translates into CASRTTGEGNQPQHF.

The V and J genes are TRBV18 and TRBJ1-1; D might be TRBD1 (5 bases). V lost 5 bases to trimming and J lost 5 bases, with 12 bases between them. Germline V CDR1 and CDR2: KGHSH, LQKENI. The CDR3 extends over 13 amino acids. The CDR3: CASSATGGTEAFF. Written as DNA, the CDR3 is TGTGCCAGCTCAGCAACAGGAGGTACTGAAGCTTTCTTT.

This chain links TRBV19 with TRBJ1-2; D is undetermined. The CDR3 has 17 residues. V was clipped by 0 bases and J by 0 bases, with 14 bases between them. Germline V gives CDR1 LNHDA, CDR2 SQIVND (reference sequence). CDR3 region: CASSIDRGGPSNYGYTF. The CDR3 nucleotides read TGTGCCAGTAGTATAGATCGAGGAGGACCTTCTAACTATGGCTACACCTTC.

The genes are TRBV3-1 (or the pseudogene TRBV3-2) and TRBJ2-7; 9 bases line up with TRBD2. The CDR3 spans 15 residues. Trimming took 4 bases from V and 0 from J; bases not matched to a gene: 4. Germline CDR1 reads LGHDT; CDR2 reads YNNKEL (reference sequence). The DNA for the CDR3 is TGTGCCAGCAGCCCTACTAGCGGGTCCTCCTACGAGCAGTACTTC. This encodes CASSPTSGSSYEQYF.

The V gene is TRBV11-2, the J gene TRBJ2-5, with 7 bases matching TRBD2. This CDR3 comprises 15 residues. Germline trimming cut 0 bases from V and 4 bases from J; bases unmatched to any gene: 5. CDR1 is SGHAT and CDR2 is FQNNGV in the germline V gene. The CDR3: CASSLEVREGETQYF. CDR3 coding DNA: TGTGCCAGCAGCTTAGAGGTCAGGGAGGGAGAGACCCAGTACTTC.

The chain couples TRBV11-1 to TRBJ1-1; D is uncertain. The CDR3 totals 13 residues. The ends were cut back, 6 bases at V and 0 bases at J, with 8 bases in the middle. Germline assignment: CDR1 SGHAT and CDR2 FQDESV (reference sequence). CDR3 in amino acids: CASRQTVNTEAFF. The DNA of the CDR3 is TGTGCCAGCAGACAAACAGTGAACACTGAAGCTTTCTTT.

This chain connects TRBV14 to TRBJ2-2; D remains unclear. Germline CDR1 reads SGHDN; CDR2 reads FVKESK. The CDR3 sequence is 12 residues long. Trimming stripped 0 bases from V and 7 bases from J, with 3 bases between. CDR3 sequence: CASSQDYGELFF. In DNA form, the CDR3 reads TGTGCCAGCAGCCAAGATTACGGGGAGCTGTTTTTT. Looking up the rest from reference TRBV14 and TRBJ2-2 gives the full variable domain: EAGVTQFPSHSVIEKGQTVTLRCDPISGHDNLYWYRRVMGKEIKFLLHFVKESKQDESGMPNNRFLAERTGGTYSTLKVQPAELEDSGVYFCASSQDYGELFFGEGSRLTVL.

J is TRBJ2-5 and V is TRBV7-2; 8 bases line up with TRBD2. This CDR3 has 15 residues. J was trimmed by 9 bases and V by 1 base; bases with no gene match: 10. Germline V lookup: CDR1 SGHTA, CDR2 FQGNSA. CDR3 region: CASSLVAGLNAAQYF. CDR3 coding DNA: TGTGCCAGCAGCTTAGTAGCGGGACTTAATGCGGCCCAGTACTTC.

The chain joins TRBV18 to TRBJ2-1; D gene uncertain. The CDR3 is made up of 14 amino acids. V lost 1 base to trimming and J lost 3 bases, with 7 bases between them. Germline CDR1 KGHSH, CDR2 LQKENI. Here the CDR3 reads CASSPRPNYNEQFF. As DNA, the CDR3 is TGTGCCAGCTCACCACGGCCCAACTACAATGAGCAGTTCTTC. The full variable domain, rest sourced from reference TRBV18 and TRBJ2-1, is NAGVMQNPRHLVRRRGQEARLRCSPMKGHSHVYWYRQLPEEGLKFMVYLQKENIIDESGMPKERFSAEFPKEGPSILRIQQVVRGDSAAYFCASSPRPNYNEQFFGPGTRLTVL.

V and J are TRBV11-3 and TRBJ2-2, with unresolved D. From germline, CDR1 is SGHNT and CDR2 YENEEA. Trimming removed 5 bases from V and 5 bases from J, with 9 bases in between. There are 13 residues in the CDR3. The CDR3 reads CASSRDQTGELFF. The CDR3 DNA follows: TGTGCCAGCAGCCGTGACCAGACCGGGGAGCTGTTTTTT.

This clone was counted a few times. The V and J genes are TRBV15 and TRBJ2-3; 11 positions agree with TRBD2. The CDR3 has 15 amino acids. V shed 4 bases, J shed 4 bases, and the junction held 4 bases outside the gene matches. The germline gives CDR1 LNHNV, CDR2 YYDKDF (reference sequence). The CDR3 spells CATSTLAGASDTQYF. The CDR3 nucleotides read TGTGCCACCAGCACACTAGCGGGAGCTTCAGATACGCAGTATTTT.

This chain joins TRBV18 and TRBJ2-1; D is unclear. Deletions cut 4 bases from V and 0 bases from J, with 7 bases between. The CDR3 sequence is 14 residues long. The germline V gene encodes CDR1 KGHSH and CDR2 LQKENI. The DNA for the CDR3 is TGTGCCAGCTCACTTTCCAGCTCCTACAATGAGCAGTTCTTC. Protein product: CASSLSSSYNEQFF.

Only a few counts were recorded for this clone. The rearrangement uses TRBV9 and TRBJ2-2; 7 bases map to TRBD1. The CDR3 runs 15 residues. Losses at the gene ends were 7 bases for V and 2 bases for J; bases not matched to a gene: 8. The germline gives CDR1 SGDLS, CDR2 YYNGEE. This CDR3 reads CASERQGFNTGELFF. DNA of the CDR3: TGTGCCAGCGAACGACAGGGATTTAACACCGGGGAGCTGTTTTTT.

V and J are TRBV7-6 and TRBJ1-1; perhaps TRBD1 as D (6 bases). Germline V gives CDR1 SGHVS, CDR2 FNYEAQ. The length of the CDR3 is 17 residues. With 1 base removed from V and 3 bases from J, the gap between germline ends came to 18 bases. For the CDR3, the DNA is TGTGCCAGCAGCTTAGTAATACTTGGGGGCGGTGACACTGAAGCTTTCTTT. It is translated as CASSLVILGGGDTEAFF.

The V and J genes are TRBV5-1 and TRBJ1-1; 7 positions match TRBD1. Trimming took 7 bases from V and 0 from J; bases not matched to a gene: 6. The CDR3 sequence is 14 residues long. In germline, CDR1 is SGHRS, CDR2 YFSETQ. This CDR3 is CASRQGLVNTEAFF. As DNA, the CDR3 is TGCGCCAGCCGACAGGGTTTAGTGAACACTGAAGCTTTCTTT.

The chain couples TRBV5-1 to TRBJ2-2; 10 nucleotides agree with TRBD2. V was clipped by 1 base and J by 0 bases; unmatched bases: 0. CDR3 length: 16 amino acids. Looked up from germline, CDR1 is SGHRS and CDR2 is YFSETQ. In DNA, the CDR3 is TGCGCCAGCAGCTTGCTAGCGGGGGCGAACACCGGGGAGCTGTTTTTT. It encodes CASSLLAGANTGELFF.

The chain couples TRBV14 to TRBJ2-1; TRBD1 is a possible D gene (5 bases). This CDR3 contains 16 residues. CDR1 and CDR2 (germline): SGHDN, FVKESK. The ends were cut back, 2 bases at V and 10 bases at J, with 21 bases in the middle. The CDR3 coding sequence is TGTGCCAGCAGCCAATGGATAGCAGGGATTCAAGGGGAGCAGTTCTTC. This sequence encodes CASSQWIAGIQGEQFF. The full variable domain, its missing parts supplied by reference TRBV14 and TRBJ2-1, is EAGVTQFPSHSVIEKGQTVTLRCDPISGHDNLYWYRRVMGKEIKFLLHFVKESKQDESGMPNNRFLAERTGGTYSTLKVQPAELEDSGVYFCASSQWIAGIQGEQFFGPGTRLTVL.

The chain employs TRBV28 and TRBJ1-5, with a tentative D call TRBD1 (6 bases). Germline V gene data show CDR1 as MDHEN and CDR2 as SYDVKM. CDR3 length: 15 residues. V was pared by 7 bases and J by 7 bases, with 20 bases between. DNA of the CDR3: TGTGCCAGCACCTGGGGGGCGGGGGTAAAGCAGCCCCAGCATTTT. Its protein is CASTWGAGVKQPQHF. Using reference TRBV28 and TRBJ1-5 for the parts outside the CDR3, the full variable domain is DVKVTQSSRYLVKRTGEKVFLECVQDMDHENMFWYRQDPGLGLRLIYFSYDVKMKEKGDIPEGYSVSREKKERFSLILESASTNQTSMYLCASTWGAGVKQPQHFGDGTRLSIL.